This TCR beta chain was recovered during a study of T cells in Graves' hyperthyroidism and ophthalmopathy. Study context: Peripheral blood was secured at the point of initial diagnosis, before any treatment.

A few counts support this clonotype. The CDR3 has 13 amino acids. CDR1 is DFQATT and CDR2 is SNEGSKA in the germline V gene (reference sequence). V was pared by 4 bases and J by 2 bases, with 11 bases between. Recently diagnosed hyperthyroidism of less than 2 months' duration affected patients aged 18 to 65. Uncontrolled infection, other autoimmune disease, pregnancy or lactation disqualified patients from enrolment. The TCR beta CDR3 regions underwent amplification using RNA transcripts as the source. Primed by the HTBI set, a first-round RT-PCR was run on the TCR CDR3. TCRdb re-derived calls from the multiplex PCR reads in MiXCR, one entry per CDR3 protein. The table lists around 700,000 distinct CDR3 sequences, around a sixth of them singletons.

The sample consisted of blood. The chain is built from TRBV20-1 and TRBJ1-1; D possibly corresponds to TRBD1 (5 bases). The sequence was obtained from a woman aged 45-60 years with Graves' hyperthyroidism that later progressed to Graves' ophthalmopathy. CDR3 in DNA: TGCAGTGCTAAGCGGGGGACCAACACTGAAGCTTTCTTT. Amino acids: CSAKRGTNTEAFF.